This T cell receptor (beta chain) was identified in a study of T-cell reconstitution after alpha-beta-depleted transplantation in children. This clonotype appeared a few times. Trimming removed 2 bases from V and 10 bases from J; junction bases left unmatched: 10. This CDR3 is 15 amino acids long. CDR1 and CDR2 from the germline V gene are MNHEY and SVGAGI. The authors prepared the TCRbeta library with unique molecular identifiers. TCRdb re-derived calls from the PCR reads in MiXCR, one entry per CDR3 protein. The sample has approximately 520,000 distinct CDR3 sequences; over 10% are singletons. The origin of this receptor is a female patient aged 2-10 years who had a stem cell transplant for aplastic anemia, so the T cells may come from the graft donor. This chain connects TRBV6-5 to TRBJ2-1; 8 bases line up with TRBD1. Material: PBMCs, mostly from graft donor cells, obtained 180 days after TCRalphabeta/CD19-depleted stem cell transplant. The CDR3 bases are TGTGCCAGCAGTTACGCAGCAGGGGGCACGCAGGAGCAGTTCTTC. This sequence encodes CASSYAAGGTQEQFF.